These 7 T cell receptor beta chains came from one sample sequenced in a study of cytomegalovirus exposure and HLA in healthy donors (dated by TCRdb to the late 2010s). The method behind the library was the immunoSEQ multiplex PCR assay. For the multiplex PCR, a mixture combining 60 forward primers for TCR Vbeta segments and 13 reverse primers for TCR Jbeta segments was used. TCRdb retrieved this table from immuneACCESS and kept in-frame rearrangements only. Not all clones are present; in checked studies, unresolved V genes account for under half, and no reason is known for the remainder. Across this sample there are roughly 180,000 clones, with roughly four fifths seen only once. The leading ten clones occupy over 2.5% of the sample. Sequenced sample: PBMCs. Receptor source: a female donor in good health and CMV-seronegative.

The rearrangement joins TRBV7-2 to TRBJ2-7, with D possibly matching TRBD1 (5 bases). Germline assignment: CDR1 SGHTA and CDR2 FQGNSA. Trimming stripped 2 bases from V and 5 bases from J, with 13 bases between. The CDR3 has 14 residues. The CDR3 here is CASSLRQPADEQYF. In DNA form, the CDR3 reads TGTGCCAGCAGCTTAAGACAGCCCGCCGACGAGCAGTACTTC. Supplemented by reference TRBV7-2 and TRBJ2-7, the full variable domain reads GAGVSQSPSNKVTEKGKDVELRCDPISGHTALYWYRQSLGQGLEFLIYFQGNSAPDKSGLPSDRFSAERTGGSVSTLTIQRTQQEDSAVYLCASSLRQPADEQYFGPGTRLTVT.

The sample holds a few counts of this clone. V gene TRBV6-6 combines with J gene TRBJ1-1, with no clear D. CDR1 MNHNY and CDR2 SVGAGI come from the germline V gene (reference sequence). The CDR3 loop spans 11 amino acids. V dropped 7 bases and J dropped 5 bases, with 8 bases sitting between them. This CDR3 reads CASKAGTEAFF. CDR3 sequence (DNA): TGTGCCAGCAAGGCGGGGACTGAAGCTTTCTTT.

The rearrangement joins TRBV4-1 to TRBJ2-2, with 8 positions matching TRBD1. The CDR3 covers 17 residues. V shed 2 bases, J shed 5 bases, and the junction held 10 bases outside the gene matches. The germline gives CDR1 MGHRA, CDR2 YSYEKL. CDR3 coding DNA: TGCGCCAGCAGCCAAAACGGGGCAGGGGGCCGGACCGGGGAGCTGTTTTTT. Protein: CASSQNGAGGRTGELFF.

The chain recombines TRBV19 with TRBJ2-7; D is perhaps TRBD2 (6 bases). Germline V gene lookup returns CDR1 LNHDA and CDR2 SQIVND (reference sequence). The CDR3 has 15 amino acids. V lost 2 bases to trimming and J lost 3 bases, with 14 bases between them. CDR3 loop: CASSIITRGGYEQYF. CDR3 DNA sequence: TGTGCCAGTAGTATAATTACACGGGGAGGCTACGAGCAGTACTTC.

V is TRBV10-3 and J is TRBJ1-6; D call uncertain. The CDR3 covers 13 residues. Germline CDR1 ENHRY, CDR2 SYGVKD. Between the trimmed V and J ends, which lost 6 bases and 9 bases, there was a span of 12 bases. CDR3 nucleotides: TGTGCCATCAGCCCACTGGGGAGTTCACCCCTCCACTTT. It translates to CAISPLGSSPLHF.

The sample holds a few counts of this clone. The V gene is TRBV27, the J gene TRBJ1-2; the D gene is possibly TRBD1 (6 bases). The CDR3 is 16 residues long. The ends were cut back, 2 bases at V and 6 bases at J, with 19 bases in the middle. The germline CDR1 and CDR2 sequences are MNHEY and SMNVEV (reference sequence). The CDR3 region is CASSLNPGQLRDGYTF. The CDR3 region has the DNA TGTGCCAGCAGTTTAAACCCCGGACAGCTTAGGGATGGCTACACCTTC.

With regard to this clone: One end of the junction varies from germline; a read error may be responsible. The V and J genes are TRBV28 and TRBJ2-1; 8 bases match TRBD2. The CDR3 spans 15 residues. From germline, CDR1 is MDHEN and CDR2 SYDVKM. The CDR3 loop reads CASSLSAGRAVVTVF. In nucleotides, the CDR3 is TGTGCCAGCAGTTTATCTGCCGGGAGGGCCGTGGTCACGGTCTTC.